This is a list of T cell receptor beta chains from one sample in a study of blood T cell repertoires in COVID-19. Sequencing used immunoSEQ multiplex PCR; TCRdb keeps in-frame clones, though not all of them. The table shows about 270,000 clones, with over 75% occurring only once. What was sequenced was PBMCs or T cells enriched from blood (not recorded which). These receptors were taken from a woman aged 18-35 years who had recovered from COVID-19. CDR3s include the opening cysteine and the closing phenylalanine or tryptophan. Fields, in order: clone size, D gene, V gene, J gene, CDR3 DNA, CDR3 protein. The D gene is left open where the match is weak. Not all rows give a size; the values are once, few, many and, for expanded clones, a class.

.	TRBD2	TRBV19	TRBJ2-1	TGTGCCAGTAGTATACTCTCGGGGGGGGTTCGGAATGAGCAGTTCTTC	CASSILSGGVRNEQFF
.	TRBD1	TRBV6-1	TRBJ1-1	TGTGCCAGCAGTGAACTTTCGACAGGGTCGGCTGAAGCTTTCTTT	CASSELSTGSAEAFF
few	.	TRBV30	TRBJ1-1	TGTGCCTGGAGTGTCGACAGGAACACTGAAGCTTTCTTT	CAWSVDRNTEAFF
.	TRBD2	TRBV3-1/TRBV3-2	TRBJ2-3	TGTGCCAGCAGCCACGGGACTAGTGAAGATACGCAGTATTTT	CASSHGTSEDTQYF
.	TRBD1	TRBV6-4	TRBJ1-1	TGTGCCAGCAGTGACAGGGGGCGGAATAACACTGAAGCTTTCTTT	CASSDRGRNNTEAFF
.	TRBD1	TRBV2	TRBJ1-6	TGTGCCAGCAGTTGGACAGGGGCGAGGAATTCACCCCTCCACTTT	CASSWTGARNSPLHF
.	.	TRBV30	TRBJ2-1	TGTGCCTGGAGTGCCATCGAGCAGTTCTTC	CAWSAIEQFF
.	.	TRBV7-8	TRBJ2-5	TGTGCCAGCAGCTTAAAGGAGGAAGAGACCCAGTACTTC	CASSLKEEETQYF
.	.	TRBV28	TRBJ1-1	TGTGCCAGCACCCTAGCGTCTAATCGGGAGCCTGAAGCTTTCTTT	CASTLASNREPEAFF
.	TRBD1	TRBV5-4	TRBJ1-4	TGTGCCAGCAGCTTGGCTATGGGACAGGGGGTGGAAAAACTGTTTTTT	CASSLAMGQGVEKLFF
.	TRBD1	TRBV10-3	TRBJ1-1	TGTGCCACGGCTGCTGACAGGGGAGTGAACACTGAAGCTTTCTTT	CATAADRGVNTEAFF
.	.	TRBV15	TRBJ1-4	TGTGCCACCAGTTATGGAGGAACTAATGAAAAACTGTTTTTT	CATSYGGTNEKLFF
.	.	TRBV19	TRBJ1-2	TGTGCCAGTAGTATAGGACTCGAGGGCTACACCTTC	CASSIGLEGYTF
.	.	TRBV15	TRBJ1-5	TGTGCCACCAGCAGAGGAGGGGGGGGTCCTCAGCCCCAGCATTTT	CATSRGGGGPQPQHF
.	TRBD1	TRBV5-1	TRBJ1-2	TGCGCCAGCAGCCTTCCGGACAGGGTGTTAGGCTACACCTTC	CASSLPDRVLGYTF
.	TRBD1	TRBV18	TRBJ1-3	TGTGCCAGCTCACCAGAAAGGGACAGGCCCTCCTCTGGAAACACCATATATTTT	CASSPERDRPSSGNTIYF
.	TRBD1	TRBV27	TRBJ1-4	TGTGCCAGCAGTTACGGGACAGGGAGGGGTGAAAAACTGTTTTTT	CASSYGTGRGEKLFF
.	.	TRBV27	TRBJ1-2	TGTGCCAGCAGGACAGGACCTGGTGGCTATGGCTACACCTTC	CASRTGPGGYGYTF
.	TRBD2	TRBV29-1	TRBJ2-3	TGCAGCGCCGGAGGGACTAGCGGGGGCCACTTTGATACGCAGTATTTT	CSAGGTSGGHFDTQYF
.	TRBD2	TRBV3-1/TRBV3-2	TRBJ2-1	TGTGCCAGCAGCTCTCTTGGACTAGCGGACAATGAGCAGTTCTTC	CASSSLGLADNEQFF
.	.	TRBV11-3	TRBJ1-1	TGTGCCAGCAGCCCCGGACGGGGGAACACTGAAGCTTTCTTT	CASSPGRGNTEAFF
.	.	TRBV27	TRBJ1-5	TGTGCCAGCGGCTATCAGCCCCAGCATTTT	CASGYQPQHF